These 11 T cell receptor beta chains share one sample of origin, sequenced in a study of neurological immune-mediated disorders. TCRdb ran MiXCR on the 5' RACE reads and lists one entry per CDR3 protein. This table has some 24,000 distinct CDR3 sequences, 5.5% to 8% appearing once. Sequenced: PBMCs. These TCRs come from a middle-aged woman in good health.

This clonotype is medium-sized within its sample. The rearrangement links TRBV3-1 to TRBJ2-1, with 14 positions matching TRBD2. Germline V CDR1 and CDR2: LGHDT, YNNKEL (reference sequence). J gave up 5 bases and V 4 bases, and 4 bases lay outside the gene matches. This CDR3 has 16 residues. This CDR3 is CASSRGLAGVNNEQFF. CDR3 nucleotide sequence: TGTGCCAGCAGCCGGGGACTAGCGGGAGTAAACAATGAGCAGTTCTTC.

The table lists this clonotype with many counts. CDR3 nucleotide sequence: TGTGCCAGCTCACCCGAAGACCCAGGGGGCTCTAGCAATCAGCCCCAGCATTTT. This encodes CASSPEDPGGSSNQPQHF. The rearrangement joins TRBV18 to TRBJ1-5, with TRBD1 matching 8 bases. The CDR3 runs 18 residues. Trimming cost V 3 bases and J 0 bases; bases outside gene matches: 10. Germline CDR1 KGHSH, CDR2 LQKENI.

This clonotype occurred many times. The V gene is TRBV7-2, the J gene TRBJ2-7; 9 bases align to TRBD1. Per germline, CDR1 SGHTA and CDR2 FQGNSA. Germline trimming cut 3 bases from V and 2 bases from J; bases unmatched to any gene: 5. The CDR3 spans 15 residues. The CDR3 loop is CASSFGTGRTYEQYF. CDR3 nucleotide sequence: TGTGCCAGCAGCTTCGGGACAGGGAGAACCTACGAGCAGTACTTC.

The sample holds many counts of this clonotype. The chain links TRBV20-1 to TRBJ2-3, with unresolved D. The CDR3 consists of 16 residues. The germline V and J ends were trimmed by 5 bases and 0 bases, with 18 bases remaining between them. Germline values: CDR1 DFQATT, CDR2 SNEGSKA (reference sequence). Here the CDR3 reads CSAEGLRSTSTDTQYF. DNA of the CDR3: TGCAGTGCTGAAGGTCTTAGGAGTACTAGCACAGATACGCAGTATTTT.

Turning to this clonotype: A much larger clonotype is one base distant, so this may be a read error. The chain employs TRBV28 and TRBJ1-6, with D hard to call. There are 11 residues in the CDR3. Germline-derived CDR1 and CDR2 are MDHEN and SYDVKM. The CDR3 nucleotides are TGTGTCAGCTCCTTTCGACCACCCCTCCACTTT. It encodes CVSSFRPPLHF.

Ten or more counts support this clonotype. V usage is TRBV7-6 and J usage is TRBJ2-2; D not certain. CDR1 is SGHVS, CDR2 FNYEAQ, per germline. V was shortened by 1 base and J by 2 bases, with 14 bases between the two germline ends. The CDR3 length is 17 residues. Written as DNA, the CDR3 is TGTGCCAGCAGCTTAGACCCGGGTGCTGTTAACACCGGGGAGCTGTTTTTT. Its protein is CASSLDPGAVNTGELFF.

This clonotype was picked up many times. The gene calls are TRBV7-2 and TRBJ1-2, with 7 nucleotides matching TRBD1. CDR1 and CDR2 (germline): SGHTA, FQGNSA. This CDR3 is built from 17 residues. The J segment lost 6 bases and the V segment lost 4 bases, leaving 17 bases of the junction unmatched. DNA for the CDR3: TGTGCCAGCAGCTCACCGCGGGCGGCTCGGACAGGAAATGGCTACACCTTC. This gives the protein CASSSPRAARTGNGYTF.

The sample holds many counts of this clonotype. J is TRBJ1-3 and V is TRBV6-5; a weak D match, TRBD1 (5 bases). The CDR3 runs 13 residues. Between the trimmed V and J ends, which lost 2 bases and 4 bases, there was a span of 6 bases. Germline V lookup: CDR1 MNHEY, CDR2 SVGAGI. The CDR3 region has the DNA TGTGCCAGCAGTTACAGGGGAGGAAACACCATATATTTT. Encoded protein: CASSYRGGNTIYF.

This clonotype occurred many times. The chain combines TRBV20-1 with TRBJ2-1, with TRBD1 matching over 8 bases. This CDR3 is 15 amino acids long. With V trimmed by 5 bases and J by 3 bases, 9 bases remained unmatched. Germline V gives CDR1 DFQATT, CDR2 SNEGSKA (reference sequence). CDR3 in DNA: TGCAGTGCTGGTAGGACAGGGACCGTCTACAATGAGCAGTTCTTC. As protein: CSAGRTGTVYNEQFF.

This clonotype was found many times. Here the CDR3 DNA reads TGCAGTGCTTCCCCCGAAGATACGCAGTATTTT. Amino acids: CSASPEDTQYF. The chain uses TRBV20-1 and TRBJ2-3; D remains unclear. Deletions cut 5 bases from V and 5 bases from J, with 8 bases between. CDR1 is DFQATT and CDR2 is SNEGSKA in the germline V gene (reference sequence). This CDR3 region has 11 residues.

This clonotype was recorded at least ten times. The genes are TRBV2 and TRBJ2-7; maybe TRBD2 (7 bases). CDR3 size: 17 residues. From germline, CDR1 is SNHLY and CDR2 FYNNEI. Between the trimmed V and J ends, which lost 2 bases and 2 bases, there was a span of 19 bases. The CDR3 DNA sequence: TGTGCCAGCAGTGAAAGGTTGGGGCCGGGGGGCACCTACGAGCAGTACTTC. Translation gives CASSERLGPGGTYEQYF.